This is a list of T cell receptor beta chains from one sample in a study of shared clonotypes between healthy human individuals. TCRdb keeps only in-frame clones here, not all; method: immunoSEQ multiplex PCR. The repertoire includes roughly 110,000 clones, approximately 70% of them detected once, and 20% to 25% sits in the top ten. The sample was memory CD8+ T cells sorted from blood. All receptors derive from a woman aged 25 to 39 in good health. Each CDR3 is given without its conserved first and last residue.

j_gene: TRBJ2-5
v_gene: TRBV6-1
CDR3aa: ASSEGRGGETQY

j_gene: TRBJ2-7
v_gene: TRBV25-1
CDR3aa: ASSDSYEQY

j_gene: TRBJ2-1
v_gene: TRBV4-1
CDR3aa: ASSQPSGRMRYNEQF

j_gene: TRBJ1-5
v_gene: TRBV28
CDR3aa: ASNTGTGDFNQPQH

j_gene: TRBJ2-2
v_gene: TRBV25-1
CDR3aa: ASSGTGPPGGELF

j_gene: TRBJ1-6
v_gene: TRBV27
CDR3aa: ASSSGGGNSPLH

j_gene: TRBJ2-7
v_gene: TRBV7-5
CDR3aa: ASSFASGRFEQY

j_gene: TRBJ2-7
v_gene: TRBV28
CDR3aa: ASSSTVRTEYEQY

j_gene: TRBJ2-5
v_gene: TRBV5-1
CDR3aa: ASSNGLAAQETQY

j_gene: TRBJ2-7
v_gene: TRBV6-6
CDR3aa: ASRSGIYEQY

j_gene: TRBJ2-3
v_gene: TRBV6-1
CDR3aa: ASRTGFGSIYTQY

j_gene: TRBJ2-1
v_gene: TRBV6-4
CDR3aa: ASSETSGDYNEQF

j_gene: NA
v_gene: TRBV11-3
CDR3aa: ASSPDRAGEQY

j_gene: TRBJ2-1
v_gene: TRBV29-1
CDR3aa: SVEEQVKVYNEQF

j_gene: TRBJ1-2
v_gene: TRBV7-9
CDR3aa: ASSPMTGGRRTDGYT

j_gene: TRBJ1-5
v_gene: TRBV9
CDR3aa: ASSVALKGPQH

j_gene: TRBJ2-2
v_gene: TRBV6-1
CDR3aa: ASSLAGDTGELF

j_gene: TRBJ2-7
v_gene: TRBV5-4
CDR3aa: ASRTSGGYEQY

j_gene: TRBJ1-1
v_gene: TRBV5-1
CDR3aa: ASSYVRGSTEAF

j_gene: TRBJ2-3
v_gene: TRBV19
CDR3aa: ASSVLTPSAGNTDTQY

j_gene: NA
v_gene: TRBV21-1
CDR3aa: ASSTPFRTGPSGRAHEQY

j_gene: TRBJ2-1
v_gene: TRBV28
CDR3aa: ASRGRMGYNEQF

j_gene: TRBJ1-1
v_gene: TRBV6-5
CDR3aa: ASQYWNTEAF

j_gene: TRBJ2-7
v_gene: TRBV7-8
CDR3aa: ASSLVSGGPHEQY

j_gene: TRBJ2-3
v_gene: TRBV15
CDR3aa: ATSASGTDTQY

j_gene: TRBJ2-3
v_gene: TRBV7-2
CDR3aa: ASSPPDSTDTQY

j_gene: TRBJ1-4
v_gene: TRBV19
CDR3aa: ASSIGRTGNEKLF

j_gene: TRBJ1-1
v_gene: TRBV7-9
CDR3aa: ASSKTNTEAF

j_gene: TRBJ2-1
v_gene: TRBV5-1
CDR3aa: ASSLEGRFYNEQF

j_gene: TRBJ2-2
v_gene: TRBV2
CDR3aa: ASSGSFSNTGELF

j_gene: TRBJ2-7
v_gene: TRBV6-5
CDR3aa: ASSYLASGRVEQY

j_gene: TRBJ2-7
v_gene: TRBV9
CDR3aa: ASSVGGGSDEQY

j_gene: TRBJ1-3
v_gene: TRBV5-4
CDR3aa: ASSPEYDTWFSTTIY

j_gene: TRBJ1-4
v_gene: TRBV6-5
CDR3aa: ASRPTGSQEKLF

j_gene: TRBJ2-3
v_gene: TRBV25-1
CDR3aa: ASSEGGQGLGSADTQY

j_gene: TRBJ2-7
v_gene: TRBV6-6
CDR3aa: ASSYSTDSYEQY

j_gene: TRBJ2-5
v_gene: TRBV5-4
CDR3aa: ASSLDRDVPETQY

j_gene: TRBJ2-1
v_gene: TRBV28
CDR3aa: ASLRSSISYNEQF

j_gene: TRBJ1-4
v_gene: TRBV28
CDR3aa: ASTLTGDDEKLF

j_gene: TRBJ2-7
v_gene: TRBV6-4
CDR3aa: ASSVGTDSYEQY

j_gene: TRBJ2-3
v_gene: TRBV18
CDR3aa: ASSPGGLTDTQY